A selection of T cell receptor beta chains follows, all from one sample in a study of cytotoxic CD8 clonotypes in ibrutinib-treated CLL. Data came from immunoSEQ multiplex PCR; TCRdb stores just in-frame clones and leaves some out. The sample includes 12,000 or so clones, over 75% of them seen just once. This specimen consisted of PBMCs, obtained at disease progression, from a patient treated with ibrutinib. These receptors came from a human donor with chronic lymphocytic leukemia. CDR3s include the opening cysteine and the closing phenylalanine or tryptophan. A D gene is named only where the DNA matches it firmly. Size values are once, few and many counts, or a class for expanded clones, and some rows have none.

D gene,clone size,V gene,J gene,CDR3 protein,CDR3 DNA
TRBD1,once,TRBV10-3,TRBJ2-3,CAISKTGGTDTQYF,TGTGCCATCAGTAAGACAGGGGGCACAGATACGCAGTATTTT
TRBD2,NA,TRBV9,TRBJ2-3,CASSGSGSNTDTQYF,TGTGCCAGCAGCGGGAGCGGGAGTAACACAGATACGCAGTATTTT
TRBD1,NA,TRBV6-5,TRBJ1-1,CASRPGTGGFTEAFF,TGTGCCAGCAGGCCAGGGACAGGGGGCTTTACTGAAGCTTTCTTT
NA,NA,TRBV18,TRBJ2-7,CASSPEQGLEGEQYF,TGTGCCAGCTCACCAGAGCAAGGACTCGAGGGCGAGCAGTACTTC
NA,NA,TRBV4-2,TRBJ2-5,CASRAGVWETQYF,TGTGCCAGCAGGGCAGGGGTTTGGGAGACCCAGTACTTC
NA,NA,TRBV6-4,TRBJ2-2,CASRGSCFF,NA
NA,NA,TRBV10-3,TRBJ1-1,CAISDRGYTEAFF,TGTGCCATCAGTGACAGGGGATACACTGAAGCTTTCTTT
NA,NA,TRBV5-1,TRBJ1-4,CASSLVGATNEKLFF,TGCGCCAGCAGCTTGGTCGGGGCAACTAATGAAAAACTGTTTTTT
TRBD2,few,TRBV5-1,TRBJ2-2,CASSSWTSGNTGELFF,TGCGCCAGCAGCTCGTGGACTAGCGGGAACACCGGGGAGCTGTTTTTT
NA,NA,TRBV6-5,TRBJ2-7,CASSSPPPYEQYF,TGTGCCAGCAGTTCTCCCCCCCCCTACGAGCAGTACTTC
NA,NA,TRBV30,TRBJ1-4,CAWNDRPGEKLFF,TGTGCCTGGAATGACCGTCCGGGTGAAAAACTGTTTTTT
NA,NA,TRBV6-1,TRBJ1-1,CASGKDGGGTEAFF,TGTGCCAGCGGAAAGGACGGTGGGGGCACTGAAGCTTTCTTT
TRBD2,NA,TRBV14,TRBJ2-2,CASSPTRLAGTGELFF,TGTGCCAGCAGCCCTACTCGACTAGCGGGAACCGGGGAGCTGTTTTTT
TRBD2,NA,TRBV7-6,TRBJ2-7,CASSPTSGSFGEQYF,TGTGCCAGCAGTCCAACTAGCGGGAGTTTCGGAGAGCAGTACTTC
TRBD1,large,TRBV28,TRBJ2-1,CAEAKGTGNSNEQFF,TGTGCCGAAGCAAAGGGGACAGGGAATAGTAATGAGCAGTTCTTC
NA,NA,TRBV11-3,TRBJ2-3,CASSQSEADTQYF,TGTGCCAGCAGCCAGAGTGAGGCGGATACGCAGTATTTT
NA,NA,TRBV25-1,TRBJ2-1,CASSGTITRNEQFF,TGTGCCAGCAGTGGGACCATAACGCGCAATGAGCAGTTCTTC
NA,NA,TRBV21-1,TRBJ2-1,CASSKGVAGAAEQFF,TGTGCCAGCAGCAAAGGGGTAGCGGGAGCGGCGGAGCAGTTCTTC
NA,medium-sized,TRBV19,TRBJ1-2,CASSLQGIYGYTF,TGTGCCAGTAGCTTACAGGGTATCTATGGCTACACCTTC
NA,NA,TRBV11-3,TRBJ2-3,CASSSRTLTDTQYF,TGTGCCAGCAGCTCCCGGACACTGACAGATACGCAGTATTTT
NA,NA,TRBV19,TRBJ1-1,CASTPWWEGGNTEAFF,TGTGCCAGTACTCCCTGGTGGGAGGGAGGGAACACTGAAGCTTTCTTT
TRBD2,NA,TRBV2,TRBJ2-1,CASSELAGNEQFF,TGTGCCAGCAGTGAACTAGCGGGAAATGAGCAGTTCTTC
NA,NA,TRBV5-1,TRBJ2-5,CASSRDGQETQYF,TGCGCCAGCAGTCGGGACGGTCAAGAGACCCAGTACTTC
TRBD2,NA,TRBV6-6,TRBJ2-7,CASSYSGGASYEQYF,TGTGCCAGCAGTTACTCGGGAGGGGCCTCCTACGAGCAGTACTTC
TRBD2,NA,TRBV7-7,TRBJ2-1,CASSPPGGNEQFF,TGTGCTAGCAGCCCCCCCGGGGGGAATGAGCAGTTCTTC
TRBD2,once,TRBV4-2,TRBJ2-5,CASSQGSGSIQETQYF,TGTGCCAGCAGCCAAGGTAGCGGGAGTATCCAAGAGACCCAGTACTTC
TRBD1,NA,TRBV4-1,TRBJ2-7,CASSQEETGAYEQYF,TGCGCCAGCAGCCAAGAGGAGACAGGGGCCTACGAGCAGTACTTC
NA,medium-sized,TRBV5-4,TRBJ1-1,CASSRFGQKNTEAFF,TGTGCCAGCAGCCGTTTCGGACAGAAGAACACTGAAGCTTTCTTT
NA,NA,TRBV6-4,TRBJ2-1,CASSDSRQDLTYNEQFF,TGTGCCAGCAGTGACTCGCGGCAGGACCTAACTTACAATGAGCAGTTCTTC
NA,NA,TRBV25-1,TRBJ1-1,CASSEDYSPGWTEAFF,TGTGCCAGCAGTGAAGATTATAGCCCCGGGTGGACAGAAGCTTTCTTT
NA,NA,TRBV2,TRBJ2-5,CASSEQADGPQYF,TGTGCCAGCAGTGAACAAGCGGACGGGCCCCAGTACTTC